This TCR beta chain was recorded in a study of T cell repertoires in cytomegalovirus infection. Study-wide background: Carrying CMV and the relevant HLA type showed in public TCR beta signatures.

This clonotype was counted ten times or more. The antigen is unknown. The study, taken as a whole, reports: Using cumulative public TCR beta family frequency, the authors identified those who carried CMV together with the relevant HLA. In two of eight donors, the top clonotype was HLA-C-restricted CMV-specific.

TCRdb ran MiXCR on the reads and lists one entry per CDR3 protein. The table has tens of thousands of distinct CDR3 sequences, around 3.8% seen once. This CDR3 is built from 14 residues. V was shortened by 4 bases and J by 8 bases, with 18 bases between the two germline ends. Germline loops: CDR1 SGHDT, CDR2 YYEEEE. The V call is TRBV5-6, the J call TRBJ1-2, with D possibly TRBD1 on 6 matching bases. Sequenced: PBMCs. This clonotype was obtained from a human donor in good health (CMV status not recorded). Some clones in this sample may be carry-over from other donors' samples. The CDR3 DNA sequence: TGTGCCAGCAGCACTGGGACAATACATCTAGGCTACACCTTC. Its protein product is CASSTGTIHLGYTF.